The source of this T cell receptor beta chain is a study of blood T cell repertoires in COVID-19. The overall study: The analysed material was cDNA or gDNA that came from T cells, B-cell-depleted T cells, or PBMCs.

For recovered donors of Cohort 3, there were two negative PCRs, clearance, or symptom resolution. This CDR3 is 15 amino acids long. Trimming cost V 6 bases and J 4 bases; bases outside gene matches: 8. CDR1 SNHLY and CDR2 FYNNEI come from the germline V gene. The protocol was immunoSEQ multiplex PCR, while the TCRdb copy is restricted to in-frame clones and leaves out a portion. The sample carries approximately 250,000 clones, roughly 87% recorded once. This chain joins TRBV2 and TRBJ2-5; 10 nucleotides align to TRBD2. The clonotype was recovered from a woman in her twenties or thirties who had recovered from COVID-19. Sequenced input: PBMCs or T cells enriched from blood (not recorded which). CDR3 loop: CASRSAGGPGETQYF. The CDR3 DNA reads as TGTGCCAGCAGGTCAGCGGGAGGGCCGGGAGAGACCCAGTACTTC.